Presented here are 32 T cell receptor beta chains from one specimen sequenced in a study of neurological immune-mediated disorders. TCRdb re-called the 5' RACE reads with MiXCR, one entry per CDR3 protein. The data show 90,000 to 100,000 distinct CDR3 sequences, roughly 4% seen once. The specimen sequenced was PBMCs. The receptors here all came from a woman aged 18-29 years with multiple sclerosis.

This clonotype was seen at least ten times. The J gene is TRBJ2-7, the V gene TRBV29-1; weak D call: TRBD2 (5 bases). V was trimmed by 6 bases and J by 2 bases, leaving 11 bases between them. Germline V CDR1 and CDR2: SQVTM, ANQGSEA. This CDR3 region has 12 residues. CDR3 in DNA: TGCAGCGTGAGAGCGGATGCCTACGAGCAGTACTTC. It codes for CSVRADAYEQYF.

This clonotype was observed many times. This chain links TRBV9 with TRBJ2-7; 7 positions agree with TRBD2. J lost 0 bases, V lost 0 bases, and 9 bases had no gene match. Germline lookup yields CDR1 SGDLS and CDR2 YYNGEE. The CDR3 has 17 amino acids. CDR3 protein: CASSVGFSGASSYEQYF. The CDR3 bases are TGTGCCAGCAGCGTAGGGTTCAGCGGGGCCAGCTCCTACGAGCAGTACTTC.

This clonotype was detected ten times or more. The chain has TRBV10-3 and TRBJ2-1, with TRBD1 as a possible D gene (6 bases). V was pared by 10 bases and J by 5 bases, with 12 bases between. Looked up from germline, CDR1 is ENHRY and CDR2 is SYGVKD. The CDR3 is made up of 12 amino acids. This chain's CDR3 is CANRDTNNEQFF. The CDR3 region has the DNA TGTGCCAACCGGGACACGAACAATGAGCAGTTCTTC.

This clonotype was observed many times. The gene calls are TRBV20-1 and TRBJ2-7; possible D gene TRBD1, 5 bases. This CDR3 contains 16 residues. V was cut by 0 bases and J by 1 base, with 16 bases left in between. CDR1 is DFQATT and CDR2 is SNEGSKA in the germline V gene (reference sequence). The CDR3 sequence is CSARDLGQTLSYEQYF. The CDR3, as DNA: TGCAGTGCTAGAGATCTGGGGCAGACCCTTTCCTACGAGCAGTACTTC.

This clonotype occurred many times. The chain couples TRBV12-3 or TRBV12-4 to TRBJ2-3, with 8 bases matching TRBD1. The CDR3 totals 12 residues. The trim removed 5 bases at V and 10 bases at J, leaving 5 bases unmatched. The CDR3 bases are TGTGCCAGCAGTGGGACAGGCGTGGCGCAGTATTTT. Amino acids: CASSGTGVAQYF.

This clonotype came up many times. This chain joins TRBV7-8 and TRBJ2-7; 11 nucleotides match TRBD2. The germline gives CDR1 SGHVS, CDR2 FQNEAQ. Trimming removed 5 bases from V and 4 bases from J; junction bases left unmatched: 13. The CDR3 has 17 residues. The CDR3 reads CASSPQTSGKLGYEQYF. In DNA form, the CDR3 reads TGTGCCAGCAGCCCACAGACTAGCGGGAAACTAGGATACGAGCAGTACTTC. The full variable domain, completed using reference TRBV7-8 and TRBJ2-7, is GAGVSQSPRYKVAKRGQDVALRCDPISGHVSLFWYQQALGQGPEFLTYFQNEAQLDKSGLPSDRFFAERPEGSVSTLKIQRTQQEDSAVYLCASSPQTSGKLGYEQYFGPGTRLTVT.

This clonotype appeared many times. The chain is built from TRBV5-1 and TRBJ1-3; maybe TRBD1 (6 bases). Trimming cost V 0 bases and J 4 bases, with 8 bases left between them. CDR3 length: 14 residues. Germline loops: CDR1 SGHRS, CDR2 YFSETQ. Here the CDR3 DNA reads TGCGCCAGCAGCTTGGGCGGACAGGGAAACACCATATATTTT. It codes for CASSLGGQGNTIYF.

Relative to its sample, this clonotype is medium-sized. This chain connects TRBV20-1 to TRBJ1-5, with TRBD1 identical over 10 bases. This CDR3 contains 16 residues. With V trimmed by 6 bases and J by 0 bases, 8 bases remained unmatched. Per germline, CDR1 DFQATT and CDR2 SNEGSKA (reference sequence). For the CDR3, the DNA is TGCAGTGCCCTGGGACAGGGGACGGGTAGCAATCAGCCCCAGCATTTT. This encodes CSALGQGTGSNQPQHF.

This clonotype was seen at least ten times. The V and J genes are TRBV5-6 and TRBJ2-7; tentative D call: TRBD2 (6 bases). CDR3 length: 16 residues. Germline V gene sequence: CDR1 SGHDT, CDR2 YYEEEE. V was cut by 6 bases and J by 4 bases, with 23 bases left in between. In nucleotides, the CDR3 is TGTGCCAGCACCCTGGGACGGGGGTCTATTGGGTACGAGCAGTACTTC. This gives the protein CASTLGRGSIGYEQYF.

This clonotype was counted only a few times. The chain combines TRBV12-3 or TRBV12-4 with TRBJ2-6; D is possibly TRBD2 (5 bases). Between the trimmed V and J ends, which lost 6 bases and 0 bases, there was a span of 9 bases. The CDR3 length is 15 residues. Here the CDR3 DNA reads TGTGCCAGCAGCCTGAGGGACTCTGGGGCCAACGTCCTGACTTTC. This encodes CASSLRDSGANVLTF.

This clonotype was recorded many times. The chain employs TRBV5-1 and TRBJ2-1; D is possibly TRBD1 (5 bases). The CDR3 consists of 16 residues. Germline assignment: CDR1 SGHRS and CDR2 YFSETQ. Trimming removed 0 bases at V and 1 base at J, with 11 bases between. CDR3 region: CASSLEGSESYNEQFF. In DNA form, the CDR3 reads TGCGCCAGCAGCTTGGAGGGGTCGGAATCCTACAATGAGCAGTTCTTC.

This clonotype was seen ten or more times. The chain couples TRBV5-1 to TRBJ2-5; 9 bases are a match to TRBD2. The V and J ends lost 5 bases and 5 bases, in that order; junction bases with no gene match: 4. Germline CDR1 SGHRS, CDR2 YFSETQ. This CDR3 has 13 amino acids. The CDR3 nucleotides read TGCGCCAGCAGAGTAGCGGGAGAGGAGACCCAGTACTTC. This codes for CASRVAGEETQYF.

This clonotype was detected ten times or more. The chain combines TRBV12-3 or TRBV12-4 with TRBJ1-6, with TRBD1 matching over 10 bases. Trimming took 6 bases from V and 5 from J; bases not matched to a gene: 13. This CDR3 comprises 18 residues. This chain's CDR3 is CASSSELGQGINNSPLHF. The DNA for the CDR3 is TGTGCCAGCAGCTCCGAGCTGGGACAGGGGATTAATAATTCACCCCTCCACTTT.

This clonotype has only a few counts. The CDR3 nucleotides are TGCGCCAGCAGCCAAGTGGGGACCGTCGGGTTAGATACGCAGTATTTT. It is translated as CASSQVGTVGLDTQYF. The rearrangement uses TRBV4-1 and TRBJ2-3; D is perhaps TRBD1 or TRBD2 (5 bases each). Germline V lookup: CDR1 MGHRA, CDR2 YSYEKL. V was clipped by 1 base and J by 5 bases, with 16 bases between them. The CDR3 is made up of 16 amino acids.

This clonotype was detected many times. The chain has TRBV5-1 and TRBJ2-2; 11 bases agree with TRBD2. Trimming cost V 4 bases and J 9 bases; bases outside gene matches: 8. The CDR3 runs 15 residues. Germline V gene sequence: CDR1 SGHRS, CDR2 YFSETQ. Written as DNA, the CDR3 is TGCGCCAGCAGCGCCGGGACTAGCGGTCGACGGGAGCTGTTTTTT. Translation gives CASSAGTSGRRELFF.

This clonotype occurred many times. This rearrangement joins TRBV7-2 to TRBJ1-6; no firm D call. The V gene's germline CDR1 is SGHTA and CDR2 FQGNSA. V was cut by 0 bases and J by 8 bases, with 5 bases left in between. The CDR3 consists of 13 residues. CDR3 sequence reads: CASSLAMDSPLHF. The CDR3 bases are TGTGCCAGCAGCTTAGCAATGGATTCACCCCTCCACTTT.

This clonotype has ten or more counts. The rearrangement uses TRBV10-3 and TRBJ1-1; D remains unclear. Deletions cut 10 bases from V and 2 bases from J, with 14 bases between. Germline values: CDR1 ENHRY, CDR2 SYGVKD. This CDR3 is 13 amino acids long. The CDR3 DNA follows: TGTGCCAACTCAGTCAGCAGAAACACTGAAGCTTTCTTT. This encodes CANSVSRNTEAFF.

This clonotype was counted many times. This sequence joins TRBV20-1 and TRBJ1-1; the match to TRBD1 covers 9 bases. CDR1 is DFQATT and CDR2 is SNEGSKA in the germline V gene (reference sequence). Trimming removed 7 bases from V and 4 bases from J; junction bases left unmatched: 7. The length of the CDR3 is 13 residues. The chain's CDR3 is CSVSEDRGTEAFF. CDR3 in DNA: TGCAGTGTTTCCGAGGACAGGGGCACTGAAGCTTTCTTT.

This clonotype came up many times. This sequence joins TRBV5-1 and TRBJ2-7; 8 nucleotides agree with TRBD1. This CDR3 contains 14 residues. J gave up 2 bases and V 3 bases, and 4 bases lay outside the gene matches. From germline, CDR1 is SGHRS and CDR2 YFSETQ. The CDR3 loop reads CASSYGQGAYEQYF. CDR3 in DNA: TGCGCCAGCAGCTACGGACAGGGAGCCTACGAGCAGTACTTC.

Ten or more counts support this clonotype. This chain connects TRBV6-5 to TRBJ2-7; 9 bases map to TRBD1. Trimming at V came to 5 bases and at J to 2 bases, leaving 4 bases not matched to a gene. Germline V gene data show CDR1 as MNHEY and CDR2 as SVGAGI. CDR3 length equals 14 residues. CDR3 in DNA: TGTGCCAGCAGTCGGGACAGGGTCACCTACGAGCAGTACTTC. This codes for CASSRDRVTYEQYF.

This clonotype has at least ten counts. This chain connects TRBV7-9 to TRBJ2-7; 9 nucleotides match TRBD2. The V segment lost 7 bases and the J segment 4 bases; nucleotides outside the gene matches: 23. The CDR3 runs to 19 residues. Germline V gene data show CDR1 as SEHNR and CDR2 as FQNEAQ (reference sequence). CDR3 sequence reads: CASTTRFGGKQAGGYEQYF. The CDR3 nucleotides read TGTGCCAGCACGACGAGGTTCGGGGGCAAGCAAGCGGGAGGTTACGAGCAGTACTTC.

This clonotype was picked up many times. The chain combines TRBV20-1 with TRBJ2-5; 7 positions agree with TRBD1. Germline V lookup: CDR1 DFQATT, CDR2 SNEGSKA (reference sequence). CDR3 length: 14 amino acids. Losses at the gene ends were 4 bases for V and 2 bases for J; bases not matched to a gene: 7. The CDR3 sequence is CSATLGTAQETQYF. The DNA for the CDR3 is TGCAGTGCTACTCTGGGGACAGCGCAAGAGACCCAGTACTTC.

In this sample, this clonotype turned up many times. The V and J genes are TRBV25-1 and TRBJ1-1; possible D gene TRBD1, 5 bases. The CDR3 covers 15 residues. Trimming removed 3 bases from V and 8 bases from J, with 19 bases in between. Germline lookup yields CDR1 MGHDK and CDR2 SYGVNS. The CDR3 DNA reads TGTGCCAGCAGTGACTCACAGGTTGCGAGGGGAGAAGCTTTCTTT. The encoded protein is CASSDSQVARGEAFF.

This clonotype was observed many times. This chain joins TRBV19 and TRBJ1-5, with TRBD1 matching 9 bases. CDR1 and CDR2 from the germline V gene are LNHDA and SQIVND (reference sequence). Losses at the gene ends were 5 bases for V and 8 bases for J; bases not matched to a gene: 7. The CDR3 length is 14 residues. The CDR3 sequence is CASSAGTGHEPQHF. CDR3 nucleotides: TGTGCCAGTAGTGCCGGGACAGGGCATGAGCCCCAGCATTTT. Based on the CDR3 plus reference TRBV19 and TRBJ1-5, the full variable domain is DGGITQSPKYLFRKEGQNVTLSCEQNLNHDAMYWYRQDPGQGLRLIYYSQIVNDFQKGDIAEGYSVSREKKESFPLTVTSAQKNPTAFYLCASSAGTGHEPQHFGDGTRLSIL.

In its sample, this clonotype was seen many times. The rearrangement links TRBV4-1 to TRBJ2-3; 10 bases line up with TRBD2. The CDR3 contains 16 residues. In germline, CDR1 is MGHRA, CDR2 YSYEKL. The ends lost 2 bases at V and 0 bases at J; junction bases unmatched: 2. CDR3 sequence reads: CASSQLAGDSTDTQYF. The CDR3 DNA reads as TGCGCCAGCAGCCAACTAGCGGGGGATAGCACAGATACGCAGTATTTT.

In its sample, this clonotype was seen many times. This chain links TRBV7-9 with TRBJ1-5; possibly TRBD1 for D (6 bases). CDR1 and CDR2 from the germline V gene are SEHNR and FQNEAQ (reference sequence). The CDR3 contains 16 residues. V gave up 2 bases and J gave up 0 bases, with 11 bases separating them. The CDR3 spells CASSLSGTFSNQPQHF. The DNA of the CDR3 is TGTGCCAGCAGCTTATCCGGGACATTTAGCAATCAGCCCCAGCATTTT.

In its sample, this clonotype was seen many times. The gene calls are TRBV5-5 and TRBJ2-3, with 10 bases that match TRBD1. This CDR3 is built from 17 residues. CDR1 and CDR2 (germline): SGHKS, YYEKEE (reference sequence). V gave up 2 bases and J gave up 0 bases; unmatched junction bases: 6. The CDR3 DNA is TGTGCCAGCAGCTTCAGCGACAGGGGGCCTAGCACAGATACGCAGTATTTT. It yields the protein CASSFSDRGPSTDTQYF.

In its sample, this clonotype was seen many times. The V call is TRBV11-2, the J call TRBJ2-7; D perhaps matches TRBD1 (5 bases). This CDR3 spans 14 amino acids. Between the trimmed V and J ends, which lost 1 base and 2 bases, there was a span of 9 bases. Germline CDR1 is SGHAT and CDR2 is FQNNGV. The CDR3 loop is CASSLGSGPYEQYF. The CDR3 DNA follows: TGTGCCAGCAGCTTAGGGTCAGGGCCCTACGAGCAGTACTTC.

This clonotype was recorded many times. This chain links TRBV5-5 with TRBJ1-1; possible D gene TRBD1, 6 bases. This CDR3 is built from 15 residues. Per germline, CDR1 SGHKS and CDR2 YYEKEE (reference sequence). The V and J ends lost 3 bases and 7 bases respectively, with 19 bases between them. The CDR3 loop is CASSSELTGIFEAFF. CDR3 bases: TGTGCCAGCAGCTCGGAATTAACAGGGATCTTTGAAGCTTTCTTT.

In this sample, this clonotype turned up many times. The rearrangement uses TRBV6-5 and TRBJ1-5, with 7 nucleotides matching TRBD1. Per the germline V gene, CDR1 is MNHEY and CDR2 is SVGAGI. The junction had 6 bases not matched to a gene; V was cut back by 2 bases and J by 11 bases. CDR3 length equals 13 residues. The CDR3 region is CASSYRDREAQHF. CDR3 DNA sequence: TGTGCCAGCAGTTACCGGGACAGAGAGGCCCAGCATTTT.

This clonotype was seen at least ten times. J is TRBJ1-1 and V is TRBV12-3 or TRBV12-4, with 10 bases lining up with TRBD1. The trim removed 3 bases at V and 3 bases at J, leaving 7 bases unmatched. There are 16 residues in the CDR3. CDR3 DNA: TGTGCCAGCAGTTTCGGGACAGGGGACACTGACACTGAAGCTTTCTTT. It translates to CASSFGTGDTDTEAFF.

This clonotype occurred many times. The V and J genes are TRBV6-5 and TRBJ2-3, with D possibly being TRBD1 (6 bases). Germline V gives CDR1 MNHEY, CDR2 SVGAGI. This CDR3 has 15 amino acids. Deletions cut 6 bases from V and 4 bases from J, with 17 bases between. DNA of the CDR3: TGTGCCAGCAGCCCGACAGGTTCTCCCGCAGATACGCAGTATTTT. Protein sequence: CASSPTGSPADTQYF.